Each of the 29 T cell receptor delta chains below was sequenced from the same sample in a study of γδ T cells in repeated Plasmodium falciparum infection. Vgamma9/Vdelta2+ and Vdelta2-negative gammadelta T cells were flow-sorted from PBMC for bulk sequencing. TCRdb made new clone calls on the multiplex PCR reads using CATT. The data show tens of thousands of delta-chain clones, approximately 1.5% seen once. Sequenced material: gamma-delta T cells from blood. Receptors originate from a pool of human donors (malaria-infected and uninfected, not separated).

Details on this clone: This likely reflects a read error, since a far larger clone is one base away. The same CDR3 can be traced to other DNA sequences in this sample. The chain carries TRDV1 and TRDJ1, with 8 bases aligning to TRDD2. The CDR3 runs to 25 residues. With 1 base clipped from V and 0 bases from J, the junction kept 31 bases outside the gene matches. The germline V gene has CDR1 TSWWSYY and CDR2 QGS. The CDR3, as DNA: TGTGCTCTTGGGGAACCGGCCTTCCTAACCCGGGGGGGAGTACTAGGGGATCCGAACACCGATAAACTCATCTTT. Translation gives CALGEPAFLTRGGVLGDPNTDKLIF.

This clone has more than one count but fewer than ten. TCRdb's entry gives the protein of a much larger clone, which mismatches this DNA's translation at residue 8, likely from a read error; the protein reported here is translated from the DNA. The sample carries other DNA sequences with the same CDR3. The chain recombines TRDV1 with TRDJ1, with 9 bases lining up with TRDD3. The CDR3 covers 19 residues. Losses at the gene ends were 0 bases for V and 0 bases for J; bases not matched to a gene: 11. In germline, CDR1 is TSWWSYY, CDR2 QGS. The CDR3 is CALGELGRGIPSYTDKLIF. The CDR3 DNA sequence: TGTGCTCTTGGGGAACTAGGCAGGGGGATACCCTCATACACCGATAAACTCATCTTT.

This clone has ten or more counts. CDR3 DNA sequence: TGTGCTCTTGGACCGCGCCGCTTTCCTACCGTTACTGGGGGATACAGGTACACCGATAAACTCATCTTT. Residues: CALGPRRFPTVTGGYRYTDKLIF. The chain recombines TRDV1 with TRDJ1; 12 bases map to TRDD3. No J segment appears in TCRdb, so it was assigned here by matching the sequence to germline. Germline CDR1 reads TSWWSYY; CDR2 reads QGS. The V gene end was trimmed by 6 bases and the J gene end by 0 bases; junction bases not matched to a gene: 26. This CDR3 spans 23 amino acids.

This clone turned up a few times. The likely explanation is a read error, given a far larger clone one base away. In the same sample, other DNA sequences code for this CDR3. The V gene is TRDV2, the J gene TRDJ1; 11 bases fit TRDD3. There are 16 residues in the CDR3. The germline CDR1 and CDR2 sequences are GEAIGNYY and EKD. This chain's CDR3 is CACDPVSGGYNDKLIF. CDR3 nucleotide sequence: TGTGCCTGTGACCCTGTCTCTGGGGGATACAACGATAAGCTCATCTTT.

Comment on this clone: Germline is not matched at one junction end, which may reflect a read error. V usage is TRDV1 and J usage is TRDJ1; maybe TRDD3 (6 bases). The CDR3 contains 18 residues. Per the germline V gene, CDR1 is TSWWSYY and CDR2 is QGS. Here the CDR3 reads CALGGLGFRGLYTDKLIF. The CDR3 DNA reads as TGTGCTCTCGGGGGACTGGGCTTCCGGGGGCTGTACACCGATAAACTCATCTTT.

The table lists this clone with a few counts. A far bigger clonotype differs at one base, so this is likely a read error. Distinct nucleotide sequences in the sample also encode this CDR3. This chain joins TRDV1 and TRDJ1; no reliable D call. Germline values: CDR1 TSWWSYY, CDR2 QGS. The CDR3 is made up of 16 amino acids. V lost 1 base and J lost 0, with 12 bases in between. CDR3 region: CALGEQPLLYTDKLIF. CDR3 bases: TGTGCTCTTGGGGAACAACCTCTTCTGTACACCGATAAACTCATCTTT.

This clone was seen a handful of times. The protein recorded in TCRdb matches a much larger clone and deviates from this DNA's translation at residue 10, suggesting a read error; the protein here is obtained by translating the DNA. This chain joins TRDV1 and TRDJ1, with TRDD3 matching 10 bases. The J gene comes from matching the DNA to germline here; TCRdb lacks it. The V and J ends lost 2 bases and 4 bases, in that order; junction bases with no gene match: 37. This CDR3 is 26 amino acids long. The germline V gene encodes CDR1 TSWWSYY and CDR2 QGS. CDR3 nucleotide sequence: TGTGCTCTTGGGGAAAACGTTCGTTCCTCCCCCTTTACCTATCTTCACTGGGGGATCGGTTTCGATAAACTCATCTTT. Encoded protein: CALGENVRSSPFTYLHWGIGFDKLIF.

In this sample, this clone turned up a few times. A far larger clone lies a single base away; this is likely a read error. The chain has TRDV1 and TRDJ1; the match to TRDD3 covers 10 bases. No J gene is reported in TCRdb; it was inferred here by comparing the DNA with germline. The CDR3 is made up of 19 amino acids. Germline V CDR1 and CDR2: TSWWSYY, QGS. The CDR3 DNA sequence: TGTGCTCTTGGGGAAAGCTCACGCCTGGGGGATAGATTCACCGACAAACTCATCTTT. Its protein is CALGESSRLGDRFTDKLIF.

Concerning this clone itself: The amino acid sequence in TCRdb belongs to a much larger clone and departs from this DNA's translation at residue 4, likely a sequencing read error; the sequence shown is translated from the DNA. This chain links TRDV2 with TRDJ1; TRDD3 is a possible D gene (5 bases). TCRdb lists no J gene, so it was determined here by aligning the DNA to germline. Deletions cut 5 bases from V and 0 bases from J, with 21 bases between. The germline V gene has CDR1 GEAIGNYY and CDR2 EKD. The CDR3 loop spans 17 amino acids. The CDR3 reads CACGGPSVGSYTDKLIF. The CDR3 region has the DNA TGTGCCTGTGGCGGGCCCTCCGTGGGGTCGTACACCGATAAACTCATCTTT.

This clone was seen repeatedly, ten times or more. The amino acid sequence in TCRdb belongs to a much larger clone and departs from this DNA's translation at residue 17, likely a sequencing read error; the sequence shown is translated from the DNA. The J gene was not called, though the V gene is TRDV2; the table's D call, TRDD3, has no DNA check behind it. Looked up from germline, CDR1 is GEAIGNYY and CDR2 is EKD. The CDR3 contains 19 residues. The CDR3 is CACDTLLGVYSWDTRQVFF. The CDR3 coding sequence is TGTGCCTGTGACACCTTACTGGGGGTCTACTCCTGGGACACCCGACAGGTGTTTTTC.

This clone showed up just a few times. TCRdb shows a much larger clone's protein in place of this DNA's translation, and the two differ at residue 13, likely through a read error; the protein shown is translated from the DNA. The chain links TRDV1 to TRDJ1; 7 bases match TRDD3. The J gene is absent in TCRdb and was assigned here via DNA matching to germline. Germline V CDR1 and CDR2: TSWWSYY, QGS. After removal of 1 base from V and 4 bases from J, the junction contained 24 bases not matched to a gene. This CDR3 contains 21 residues. CDR3 protein: CALGEPTFGVWGVRPGDKLIF. CDR3 nucleotides: TGTGCTCTTGGGGAACCTACGTTTGGGGTCTGGGGGGTACGACCCGGCGATAAACTCATCTTT.

Points on this clone: TCRdb assigns this DNA the protein of a much larger clone, which departs from its translation at residue 12; this likely reflects a read error, and the protein shown comes from translating the DNA. The J gene is TRDJ1, the V gene TRDV2, with 9 bases that match TRDD3. The J gene comes from matching the DNA to germline here; TCRdb lacks it. Germline V gene data show CDR1 as GEAIGNYY and CDR2 as EKD. The CDR3 totals 19 residues. V lost 4 bases to trimming and J lost 1 base; unmatched junction nucleotides: 18. As DNA, the CDR3 is TGTGCCTGTGATCCGCTGCTTTTTACTGGGGGACACGGCACCGATAAACTCATCTTT. Amino acid sequence: CACDPLLFTGGHGTDKLIF.

This clone was seen a handful of times. A much larger clone lies a single base off, so this may be a read error. Other DNA sequences within the sample encode an identical CDR3. The J gene is TRDJ1, the V gene TRDV1; 9 bases agree with TRDD2. Germline loops: CDR1 TSWWSYY, CDR2 QGS. This CDR3 has 16 amino acids. CDR3 bases: TGTGCACTTGGGGAACCGGCCCTTCCTACGTCCGATAAACTCATCTTT. Its translation is CALGEPALPTSDKLIF.

This clone was recorded many times. This chain joins TRDV1 and TRDJ1, with 8 bases matching TRDD2. This CDR3 region has 19 residues. Germline V lookup: CDR1 TSWWSYY, CDR2 QGS. V lost 3 bases, J lost 1 base, and 16 bases stayed unmatched. The CDR3 bases are TGTGCTCTTGGGGACCGCTTCCTACGGGCGGTCGCACTCACCGATAAACTCATCTTT. Translated: CALGDRFLRAVALTDKLIF.

With respect to this clone: This likely stems from a read error, as it lies one base from a far larger clone. At the DNA level, this CDR3 is encoded by other sequences in the same sample as well. J gene calling gave no result, while the V gene is TRDV1; the table's D call TRDD3 went unverified against the DNA. Germline lookup yields CDR1 TSWWSYY and CDR2 QGS. This CDR3 has 25 amino acids. The DNA for the CDR3 is TGTGCTCTTGGTATCGACTTTCTGAGGTCCATTACTGGGGGATACGCACCAGGCTACACCGATAAACTCATCTTC. This codes for CALGIDFLRSITGGYAPGYTDKLIF.

Worth noting for this clone: The mismatch at residue 11 between this DNA's translation and the TCRdb protein of a much larger clone likely reflects a read error; the protein shown is translated from the DNA. This chain joins TRDV2 and TRDJ1, with D maybe TRDD3 (5 bases). Trimming shortened V by 3 bases and J by 2 bases, and 36 bases separated the two germline ends. This CDR3 comprises 22 residues. Germline V CDR1 and CDR2: GEAIGNYY, EKD. The CDR3 nucleotides read TGTGCCTGTGACCCCAGGGCCCCTTATGGGGAGAAAGAGCCACCGAGGACCGATAAACTCATCTTT. Translated, it gives CACDPRAPYGEKEPPRTDKLIF.

A few counts support this clone. TCRdb pairs this DNA with a much larger clone's protein that differs at residue 16, likely a read error; the protein shown was translated from the DNA. V is TRDV1 and J is TRDJ1; 9 bases are shared with TRDD3. Because TCRdb records no J gene, it was assigned here through a match of the DNA to germline. Germline trimming cut 2 bases from V and 1 base from J; bases unmatched to any gene: 23. There are 22 residues in the CDR3. CDR1 is TSWWSYY and CDR2 is QGS in the germline V gene. CDR3 in DNA: TGTGCTCTTGGGGAAAACCCCATTAAGGGGCTGGGGGATCTCCTGTGCACCGATAAACTCATCTTT. Protein product: CALGENPIKGLGDLLCTDKLIF.

This clone was counted a few times. The translation of this DNA and the TCRdb protein of a much larger clone differ at residue 18, probably owing to a read error; the protein shown here is translated from the DNA. V is TRDV1 and J is TRDJ1; 11 positions agree with TRDD3. V shed 6 bases, J shed 0 bases, and the junction held 33 bases outside the gene matches. The germline V gene encodes CDR1 TSWWSYY and CDR2 QGS. This CDR3 comprises 25 residues. In nucleotides, the CDR3 is TGTGCTCTTGGAATAGGGTGGCGACCTCCCATCTGGGGGATACCCGAAGAATTGTACACCGATAAACTCATCTTT. Encoded protein: CALGIGWRPPIWGIPEELYTDKLIF.

Notes on this clone: A far bigger clonotype differs at one base, so this is likely a read error. This sample includes further DNA sequences coding for the same CDR3. The V call is TRDV1, the J call TRDJ1; perhaps TRDD3 as D (5 bases). The CDR3 runs to 19 residues. Germline CDR1 and CDR2: TSWWSYY and QGS. The CDR3 sequence: CALGNWSRVLEGNTDKLIF. CDR3 DNA sequence: TGTGCTCTTGGGAACTGGAGCCGCGTACTGGAGGGGAACACTGATAAACTCATCTTT.

V usage is TRDV1 and J usage is TRDJ1; unclear D gene. The J gene, absent from TCRdb, was called here by matching the DNA to germline. The CDR3 contains 15 residues. The V and J ends lost 1 base and 0 bases respectively, with 9 bases between them. CDR1 and CDR2 from the germline V gene are TSWWSYY and QGS. The CDR3 reads CALGEQYPYTDKLIF. CDR3 sequence (DNA): TGTGCTCTTGGGGAACAATACCCATACACCGATAAACTCATCTTT.

This clone was detected a few times. This likely traces to a read error, being one base from a far larger clone. This specimen includes other DNA sequences encoding the same CDR3. The rearrangement joins TRDV1 to TRDJ1, with D possibly matching TRDD3 (5 bases). CDR3 length equals 21 residues. Germline CDR1 and CDR2: TSWWSYY and QGS. The CDR3 here is CALGGILRFRLGTGYTDKLIF. The DNA of the CDR3 is TGTGCTCTTGGGGGTATACTACGGTTCAGACTCGGTACTGGCTACACCGACAAACTCATCTTT.

In this sample, this clone turned up a few times. TCRdb pairs this DNA with a much larger clone's protein that differs at residue 11, likely a read error; the protein shown was translated from the DNA. This CDR3 is CACDTGIGTRMQTDKLIF. CDR3 nucleotides: TGTGCCTGTGACACCGGTATTGGAACGAGGATGCAAACCGATAAACTCATCTTT. The chain is built from TRDV2 and TRDJ1; no clear D gene. Germline V gives CDR1 GEAIGNYY, CDR2 EKD. Trimming removed 0 bases at V and 2 bases at J, with 21 bases between. The CDR3 has 18 residues.

Ten or more counts support this clone. This probably arose from a read error, given a far larger clone one base away. Other nucleotide sequences from this sample produce the same CDR3. The chain is built from TRDV3 and TRDJ1; D may be TRDD3 (6 bases). Germline-derived CDR1 and CDR2 are TVYSNPD and GDNSRS (reference sequence). The CDR3 runs to 11 residues. V dropped 2 bases and J dropped 11 bases, with 15 bases sitting between them. CDR3 coding DNA: TGTGCCTTTTCCTCAAGGGGATTCCTCATCTTT. Its protein is CAFSSRGFLIF.

This clone was seen many times. This DNA's translation differs at residue 18 from TCRdb's protein, which comes from a much larger clone; a read error is likely, and the protein shown is translated from the DNA. The chain joins TRDV1 to TRDJ1, with D possibly being TRDD2 or TRDD3 (7 bases each). The length of the CDR3 is 20 residues. The germline V gene encodes CDR1 TSWWSYY and CDR2 QGS. CDR3 protein: CALGGSFFLLMGIVTDKRIF. The CDR3 DNA reads TGTGCTCTTGGGGGGTCCTTTTTCCTACTCATGGGGATAGTAACCGATAAACGCATCTTT.

Worth noting for this clone: TCRdb's entry gives the protein of a much larger clone, which mismatches this DNA's translation at residue 11, likely from a read error; the protein reported here is translated from the DNA. This chain connects TRDV3 to TRDJ1; tentative D call: TRDD3 (5 bases). With 5 bases removed from V and 1 base from J, the gap between germline ends came to 32 bases. Germline loops: CDR1 TVYSNPD, CDR2 GDNSRS (reference sequence). There are 19 residues in the CDR3. CDR3 in amino acids: CAIRAHSELCASATDKLIF. The CDR3 DNA sequence: TGTGCCATACGTGCTCATTCTGAATTGTGCGCAAGTGCCACCGATAAACTCATCTTT.

This clone was recorded at least ten times. The chain carries TRDV1 and TRDJ3; the D gene is possibly TRDD3 (5 bases). Here the J gene came from matching the DNA to germline, since TCRdb omits it. V shed 0 bases and J shed 1 base, with 16 bases lying between them. Per the germline V gene, CDR1 is TSWWSYY and CDR2 is QGS. The CDR3 totals 20 residues. CDR3 residues: CALGELAYTRGSWDTRQMFF. The CDR3, as DNA: TGTGCTCTTGGGGAACTAGCGTATACCAGGGGATCCTGGGACACCCGACAGATGTTTTTC.

On this clone itself: The TCRdb protein comes from a much larger clone and disagrees with this DNA's translation at residue 13, likely due to a read error; the protein given here is derived from the DNA. The chain has TRDV3 and TRDJ1; possibly TRDD3 for D (5 bases). No J gene is reported in TCRdb; it was inferred here by comparing the DNA with germline. The CDR3 totals 16 residues. Germline V gene data show CDR1 as TVYSNPD and CDR2 as GDNSRS (reference sequence). CDR3 bases: TGTGCCTCCTCCGGGGGGTTACCGTCGTACACCGATATACTCATCTTT. This encodes CASSGGLPSYTDILIF.

This clone was counted a few times. The amino acid sequence in TCRdb belongs to a much larger clone and departs from this DNA's translation at residue 5, likely a sequencing read error; the sequence shown is translated from the DNA. V gene TRDV1 combines with J gene TRDJ1; no firm D call. In the absence of a J gene in TCRdb, the DNA was matched to germline to assign it here. The CDR3 runs 16 residues. Germline CDR1 TSWWSYY, CDR2 QGS. The V gene lost 4 bases and the J gene lost 0 bases, with 15 bases spanning the gap. This CDR3 is CALGGTRAAYTDKLIF. CDR3 bases: TGTGCTCTTGGGGGAACAAGGGCCGCGTACACCGATAAACTCATCTTT.

A word on this clone: A read error likely explains this, since a far larger clone differs by one base. Different DNA sequences within this sample yield the same CDR3. J is TRDJ1 and V is TRDV1; 11 bases agree with TRDD3. The J gene was missing in TCRdb and was found by matching the end of the DNA to germline. This CDR3 contains 26 residues. The V gene's germline CDR1 is TSWWSYY and CDR2 QGS. CDR3 nucleotide sequence: TGCGCTCTTGGGGAACTAGGGACGCACTGGGGGATATTTAGGCCTCATCCTTTACCTTACACCGATAAACTCATCTTT. The encoded protein is CALGELGTHWGIFRPHPLPYTDKLIF.